Shown below are 3 T cell receptor beta chains from a single sample sequenced in a study of human T cells and chemical hapten exposure. Specified time point: pre-sensitization, week 0. Treatment here: therapeutic diphenylcyclopropenone sensitization with weekly scalp DPC. TCRdb used MiXCR to reprocess the RACE reads, holding one entry per CDR3 protein. This table has around 300,000 distinct CDR3 sequences, approximately 5% appearing once. Sample: whole blood, taken in connection with sensitization to the hapten diphenylcyclopropenone (DPC). Receptor source: a woman aged 18-30 years with alopecia areata. Some clones in this sample may be carry-over from other donors' samples.

There are a few counts of this clonotype. The rearrangement links TRBV21-1 to TRBJ2-3; the DNA was not compared with TRBD2, the D call given in the table. TRBV21-1 corresponds to a pseudogene. This CDR3 comprises 17 residues. In DNA, the CDR3 is TGTGCCAGCAGCAAACTTATAGCGGGGGGTTCTGTAGATACGCAGTATTTT. It is translated as CASSKLIAGGSVDTQYF.

This clonotype was counted between two and nine times. The V gene is TRBV19, the J gene TRBJ1-2; tentative D call: TRBD1 (6 bases). V was shortened by 3 bases and J by 7 bases, with 18 bases between the two germline ends. The CDR3 is 15 residues long. Germline CDR1 is LNHDA and CDR2 is SQIVND (reference sequence). The CDR3 here is CASSIYGGGPSGYTF. CDR3 DNA: TGTGCCAGTAGTATCTACGGGGGGGGGCCGAGTGGCTACACCTTC.

This clonotype was seen at least ten times. The chain combines TRBV20-1 with TRBJ1-4; 7 bases map to TRBD1. The ends lost 7 bases at V and 8 bases at J; junction bases unmatched: 7. Germline loops: CDR1 DFQATT, CDR2 SNEGSKA (reference sequence). The CDR3 extends over 12 amino acids. The CDR3 here is CSGEGGQEKLFF. CDR3 DNA sequence: TGCAGTGGCGAGGGGGGACAGGAAAAACTGTTTTTT.